This T cell receptor beta chain was obtained from a study of a mutant IDH1 vaccine in newly diagnosed glioma. The CDR3 covers 15 residues. In germline, CDR1 is GTSNPN, CDR2 SVGIG (reference sequence). V gave up 2 bases and J gave up 4 bases, with 17 bases separating them. Method: immunoSEQ multiplex PCR; TCRdb's copy keeps in-frame clones and lacks some. The data hold some 33,000 clones, with 78% observed a single time. Time point of the sample: week 11, during vaccination. The vaccine gave 300 ug of a 20-mer mutant IDH1 peptide subcutaneously per dose. This clone is labeled as medium-sized. Its antigen is currently unknown.

The receptor was derived from a young man with glioma. The chain combines TRBV30 with TRBJ1-2; TRBD1 might be the D (5 bases). Sequencing was performed on PBMCs, taken from a glioma patient whose treatment included an IDH1 peptide vaccine. The CDR3 DNA follows: TGTGCCTGGAGTATTGGGCAGGGCGGCGGCTATGGCTACACCTTC. It encodes CAWSIGQGGGYGYTF.